The rows below give T cell receptor beta chains drawn from one sample of a study of shared clonotypes between healthy human individuals. Using immunoSEQ multiplex PCR, the repertoire was profiled, and TCRdb retains in-frame clones only, with some absent. The sample has around 610,000 clones, roughly 96% seen once. Source material: naive CD8+ T cells sorted from blood. All receptors derive from a woman in her thirties in good health. CDR3s include the opening cysteine and the closing phenylalanine or tryptophan. D genes are given only for firm matches. Some rows have no size entry. The others give once, few or many, or a class for an expanded clone.

abundance | j_gene | d_gene | v_gene | CDR3aa | CDR3nt
NA | TRBJ1-4 | TRBD1 | TRBV11-2 | CASSTGVGRGHEKLFF | TGTGCCAGCAGCACCGGGGTGGGCAGGGGGCATGAAAAACTGTTTTTT
NA | TRBJ2-5 | TRBD1 | TRBV28 | CASSFGRGLQETQYF | TGTGCCAGCAGTTTCGGCAGGGGGCTGCAAGAGACCCAGTACTTC
NA | TRBJ2-7 | NA | TRBV5-6 | CASSLALAGTYEQYF | TGTGCCAGCAGCTTGGCACTAGCAGGAACCTACGAGCAGTACTTC
NA | TRBJ1-2 | TRBD1 | TRBV28 | CASSSLFVGTGDYGYTF | TGTGCCAGCAGCTCCCTCTTTGTCGGGACAGGAGACTATGGCTACACCTTC
once | TRBJ1-1 | NA | TRBV27 | CASSFAGANTEAFF | TGTGCCAGCAGTTTTGCAGGGGCGAACACTGAAGCTTTCTTT
NA | TRBJ1-5 | NA | TRBV28 | CASSSKGQGIPPQHF | TGTGCCAGCAGTTCTAAAGGGCAGGGGATTCCGCCCCAGCATTTT
NA | TRBJ2-2 | TRBD2 | TRBV28 | CASTEGGGELFF | TGTGCCAGCACCGAGGGAGGGGGGGAGCTGTTTTTT
NA | TRBJ2-1 | NA | TRBV27 | CASSLSKREQFF | TGTGCCAGCAGTTTATCTAAGCGGGAGCAGTTCTTC
NA | TRBJ2-7 | NA | TRBV19 | CASSIGRPSYEQYF | TGTGCCAGTAGTATAGGGCGGCCTTCCTACGAGCAGTACTTC
NA | TRBJ2-1 | NA | TRBV27 | CASRPPGTFYNEQFF | TGTGCCAGCAGGCCCCCCGGGACGTTTTACAATGAGCAGTTCTTC
NA | TRBJ2-5 | TRBD1 | TRBV9 | CASSAVPGQKETQYF | TGTGCCAGCAGCGCCGTTCCGGGACAGAAAGAGACCCAGTACTTC
NA | TRBJ1-2 | TRBD1 | TRBV27 | CASRTLTGGNNYGYTF | TGTGCCAGCAGGACTCTGACAGGGGGAAATAACTATGGCTACACCTTC
NA | TRBJ1-5 | NA | TRBV19 | CASSMEGSNQPQHF | TGTGCCAGTAGTATGGAGGGTAGCAATCAGCCCCAGCATTTT
NA | TRBJ2-5 | TRBD2 | TRBV6-1 | CASSEGAGAQETQYF | TGTGCCAGCAGTGAAGGGGCGGGAGCACAAGAGACCCAGTACTTC
NA | TRBJ2-2 | TRBD2 | TRBV4-1 | CASSQGAGAGTGELFF | TGCGCCAGCAGCCAAGGAGCGGGAGCGGGCACCGGGGAGCTGTTTTTT
NA | TRBJ2-1 | NA | TRBV28 | CASSLFPGTLDNEQFF | TGTGCCAGCAGTCTATTCCCGGGCACTCTAGACAATGAGCAGTTCTTC
NA | TRBJ1-2 | TRBD1 | TRBV9 | CASSVGDRENYGYTF | TGTGCCAGCAGCGTAGGGGACAGAGAGAACTATGGCTACACCTTC